This passage covers 26 T cell receptor beta chains from one sample sequenced in a study of blood T cell repertoires in COVID-19. Measured with immunoSEQ multiplex PCR; TCRdb has only the in-frame clones, and not every one. Of 120,000 to 150,000 clones listed, roughly four fifths were seen once; the top ten hold roughly 15%. The sequenced sample was peripheral blood. Receptors originate from a human donor with acute or convalescent COVID-19. The donor label of this sample is uncertain.

The V gene is TRBV14, the J gene TRBJ2-5; 10 nucleotides agree with TRBD2. Germline values: CDR1 SGHDN, CDR2 FVKESK. The CDR3 is 15 residues long. Germline trimming cut 1 base from V and 6 bases from J; bases unmatched to any gene: 5. The CDR3 region is CASSQASGGLKTQYF. In DNA form, the CDR3 reads TGTGCCAGCAGCCAAGCTAGCGGGGGCCTCAAGACCCAGTACTTC.

This sequence joins TRBV7-2 and TRBJ1-6, with D possibly matching TRBD1 (6 bases). Germline lookup yields CDR1 SGHTA and CDR2 FQGNSA. Between the trimmed V and J ends, which lost 4 bases and 5 bases, there was a span of 12 bases. The CDR3 loop spans 15 amino acids. CDR3 region: CASSSQGRDNSPLHF. Written as DNA, the CDR3 is TGTGCCAGCAGCTCACAGGGACGGGATAATTCACCCCTCCACTTT.

V is TRBV5-1 and J is TRBJ1-4; D is uncertain. Germline V gene lookup returns CDR1 SGHRS and CDR2 YFSETQ. Trimming removed 4 bases from V and 0 bases from J, with 10 bases in between. The CDR3 is 15 amino acids. The CDR3 DNA reads as TGCGCCAGCAGCCCCTTGGTAGCAACTAATGAAAAACTGTTTTTT. The encoded protein is CASSPLVATNEKLFF.

The chain couples TRBV7-8 to TRBJ1-1, with 9 bases identical to TRBD1. Germline trimming cut 5 bases from V and 1 base from J; bases unmatched to any gene: 8. The CDR3 extends over 16 amino acids. Germline CDR1 SGHVS, CDR2 FQNEAQ. CDR3 in amino acids: CASSLSMGQGNTEAFF. The CDR3 bases are TGTGCCAGCAGCCTAAGTATGGGACAGGGGAACACTGAAGCTTTCTTT.

The chain is built from TRBV18 and TRBJ2-1; 9 bases are shared with TRBD1. The CDR3 consists of 15 residues. V shed 2 bases and J 4 bases; nucleotides not matched to a gene: 3. CDR1 and CDR2 from the germline V gene are KGHSH and LQKENI. This CDR3 is CASSPGQGLYNEQFF. The CDR3 DNA follows: TGTGCCAGCTCACCAGGACAGGGGTTATACAATGAGCAGTTCTTC.

The J gene is TRBJ2-7, the V gene TRBV2; maybe TRBD1 (5 bases). V was shortened by 6 bases and J by 2 bases, with 11 bases between the two germline ends. This CDR3 has 13 residues. Germline loops: CDR1 SNHLY, CDR2 FYNNEI. CDR3: CASSDDSTYEQYF. CDR3 DNA sequence: TGTGCCAGCAGCGACGACAGCACCTACGAGCAGTACTTC.

V and J are TRBV3-1 (or the pseudogene TRBV3-2) and TRBJ2-7, with 9 bases aligning to TRBD1. Germline loops: CDR1 LGHDT, CDR2 YNNKEL (reference sequence). Trimming removed 1 base from V and 4 bases from J; junction bases left unmatched: 8. There are 16 residues in the CDR3. CDR3 DNA: TGTGCCAGCAGCCAAGGCATCGGACAGGGGCCGTACGAGCAGTACTTC. Translated, it gives CASSQGIGQGPYEQYF.

V gene TRBV5-1 combines with J gene TRBJ1-2, with D uncertain. V dropped 3 bases and J dropped 4 bases, with 10 bases sitting between them. The CDR3 covers 13 residues. Looked up from germline, CDR1 is SGHRS and CDR2 is YFSETQ. DNA for the CDR3: TGCGCCAGCAGCTGGAGGGAGGGCTATGGCTACACCTTC. Protein product: CASSWREGYGYTF.

This clone has just a few counts. V is TRBV5-1 and J is TRBJ1-2, with 7 bases fitting TRBD1. Per the germline V gene, CDR1 is SGHRS and CDR2 is YFSETQ. V shed 5 bases and J 4 bases; nucleotides not matched to a gene: 14. This CDR3 spans 16 amino acids. The CDR3 reads CASSLGTALTSYGYTF. In DNA form, the CDR3 reads TGCGCCAGCAGTCTTGGGACAGCGCTTACTAGCTATGGCTACACCTTC.

This sequence joins TRBV5-4 and TRBJ2-3; TRBD2 might be the D (5 bases). CDR3 size: 14 residues. Germline V CDR1 and CDR2: SGHNT, YYREEE (reference sequence). V gave up 6 bases and J gave up 5 bases, with 16 bases separating them. CDR3 coding DNA: TGTGCCAGCACCCTTGGGAGTTGGGAAGATACGCAGTATTTT. It codes for CASTLGSWEDTQYF.

J is TRBJ1-2 and V is TRBV18; D remains ambiguous. Trimming removed 3 bases at V and 0 bases at J, with 14 bases between. Germline V gene sequence: CDR1 KGHSH, CDR2 LQKENI. The CDR3 sequence is 16 residues long. In DNA form, the CDR3 reads TGTGCCAGCTCACCGGCCGCCGCCCCGTCTAACTATGGCTACACCTTC. Translation gives CASSPAAAPSNYGYTF.

This sequence joins TRBV3-1 (or the pseudogene TRBV3-2) and TRBJ1-4; D is uncertain. Trimming removed 0 bases at V and 7 bases at J, with 9 bases between. This CDR3 has 14 amino acids. Per germline, CDR1 LGHDT and CDR2 YNNKEL (reference sequence). For the CDR3, the DNA is TGTGCCAGCAGCCAAGAATTACAGTCTGAAAAACTGTTTTTT. It codes for CASSQELQSEKLFF.

This clone was detected a few times. V and J are TRBV5-1 and TRBJ1-1; D remains unclear. CDR1 and CDR2 from the germline V gene are SGHRS and YFSETQ. The CDR3 contains 15 residues. V lost 2 bases and J 1 base, leaving 12 bases between the germline ends. Written as DNA, the CDR3 is TGCGCCAGCAGCTTTGAGGGCCCCGCGAACACTGAAGCTTTCTTT. This translates into CASSFEGPANTEAFF. Variable domain in full (rest from reference TRBV5-1 and TRBJ1-1): KAGVTQTPRYLIKTRGQQVTLSCSPISGHRSVSWYQQTPGQGLQFLFEYFSETQRNKGNFPGRFSGRQFSNSRSEMNVSTLELGDSALYLCASSFEGPANTEAFFGQGTRLTVV.

The chain couples TRBV6-4 to TRBJ1-1; no definite D call. There are 13 residues in the CDR3. The ends were cut back, 5 bases at V and 1 base at J, with 8 bases in the middle. The V gene's germline CDR1 is MRHNA and CDR2 SNTAGT. The CDR3 nucleotides read TGTGCCAGCAGTAGCGAAGAGAACACTGAAGCTTTCTTT. Translation gives CASSSEENTEAFF.

The rearrangement uses TRBV4-1 and TRBJ2-1; D is ambiguous. CDR3 length: 18 residues. V was pared by 2 bases and J by 2 bases, with 19 bases between. Looked up from germline, CDR1 is MGHRA and CDR2 is YSYEKL. This CDR3 is CASSQRPDTIIAYNEQFF. The CDR3, as DNA: TGCGCCAGCAGCCAACGACCCGACACGATAATTGCCTACAATGAGCAGTTCTTC.

This chain links TRBV6-5 with TRBJ1-5, with D maybe TRBD1 (6 bases). The CDR3 spans 13 residues. Trimming took 8 bases from V and 2 from J, leaving 10 bases between them. Germline V lookup: CDR1 MNHEY, CDR2 SVGAGI. In nucleotides, the CDR3 is TGTGCCAGCTTTGCAGGGGGCAATCAGCCCCAGCATTTT. Its protein product is CASFAGGNQPQHF.

This chain joins TRBV19 and TRBJ1-6, with TRBD1 identical over 7 bases. V was pared by 5 bases and J by 6 bases, with 7 bases of the junction left unmatched. From germline, CDR1 is LNHDA and CDR2 SQIVND (reference sequence). The CDR3 runs 15 residues. The CDR3 sequence: CASSSGTAFNSPLHF. The CDR3 DNA follows: TGTGCCAGTAGTTCCGGGACAGCCTTTAATTCACCCCTCCACTTT.

V usage is TRBV3-1 (or the pseudogene TRBV3-2) and J usage is TRBJ1-6; D not certain. This CDR3 comprises 13 residues. Trimming stripped 4 bases from V and 11 bases from J, with 12 bases between. In germline, CDR1 is LGHDT, CDR2 YNNKEL (reference sequence). The CDR3 here is CASSLNNMPPLHF. Written as DNA, the CDR3 is TGTGCCAGCAGCCTTAATAACATGCCACCCCTCCACTTT.

V is TRBV28 and J is TRBJ1-2; TRBD1 aligns across 10 bases. The CDR3 spans 13 residues. Germline V CDR1 and CDR2: MDHEN, SYDVKM. Germline trimming cut 5 bases from V and 6 bases from J; bases unmatched to any gene: 3. In DNA, the CDR3 is TGTGCCAGCAGTAGGGGACAGGGGAATGGCTACACCTTC. It encodes CASSRGQGNGYTF.

This clone was seen only once. This chain links TRBV6-2 or TRBV6-3 with TRBJ1-5; possibly TRBD1 for D (6 bases). Germline lookup yields CDR1 MNHEY and CDR2 SVGEGT. CDR3 size: 20 residues. Trimming cost V 5 bases and J 2 bases, with 28 bases left between them. The CDR3 sequence: CASSPTRTGTSFGGNQPQHF. The CDR3, as DNA: TGTGCCAGCAGTCCAACCCGGACCGGGACATCGTTTGGGGGCAATCAGCCCCAGCATTTT.

The chain is built from TRBV7-2 and TRBJ2-2, with D maybe TRBD1 (6 bases). Per germline, CDR1 SGHTA and CDR2 FQGNSA. V was pared by 1 base and J by 4 bases, with 10 bases between. The length of the CDR3 is 15 residues. The DNA for the CDR3 is TGTGCCAGCAGCTTAGATGCCAGGGGCACCGGGGAGCTGTTTTTT. Protein product: CASSLDARGTGELFF.

The rearrangement links TRBV6-5 to TRBJ2-5; D is unresolved. V lost 6 bases and J lost 5, with 7 bases in between. This CDR3 has 11 amino acids. CDR1 and CDR2 from the germline V gene are MNHEY and SVGAGI. The CDR3 DNA reads as TGTGCCAGCAGCCAATCCGAGACCCAGTACTTC. This sequence encodes CASSQSETQYF.

As regards this clone: The same CDR3 can be traced to other DNA sequences in this sample. The V gene is TRBV29-1, the J gene TRBJ1-2, with 7 bases aligning to TRBD1. This CDR3 region has 13 residues. V was pared by 6 bases and J by 2 bases, with 6 bases of the junction left unmatched. Per germline, CDR1 SQVTM and CDR2 ANQGSEA. The CDR3 DNA reads as TGCAGCGTGAAAGACAGGGAGAACTATGGCTACACCTTC. As protein: CSVKDRENYGYTF. The complete variable domain, with remaining parts taken from reference TRBV29-1 and TRBJ1-2, reads SAVISQKPSRDICQRGTSLTIQCQVDSQVTMMFWYRQQPGQSLTLIATANQGSEATYESGFVIDKFPISRPNLTFSTLTVSNMSPEDSSIYLCSVKDRENYGYTFGSGTRLTVV.

The V gene is TRBV6-1, the J gene TRBJ1-2, with D hard to call. Germline assignment: CDR1 MNHNS and CDR2 SASEGT. This CDR3 is built from 15 residues. Trimming took off 0 bases at V and 6 bases at J, with 14 bases between the two ends. The CDR3 spells CASSEALEVGHGYTF. The CDR3 DNA reads TGTGCCAGCAGTGAAGCGCTGGAGGTAGGGCATGGCTACACCTTC.

This chain connects TRBV7-8 to TRBJ1-5; D is possibly TRBD1 (6 bases). Between the trimmed V and J ends, which lost 2 bases and 9 bases, there was a span of 11 bases. The CDR3 runs to 13 residues. Germline V lookup: CDR1 SGHVS, CDR2 FQNEAQ. The DNA for the CDR3 is TGTGCCAGCAGCTTACGGGGGGCTGGGCCCCAGCATTTT. It yields the protein CASSLRGAGPQHF.

The CDR3 DNA reads as TGCGCCAGCAGCCAAGATAGGCAGGGCCTTAACTATGGCTACACCTTC. This gives the protein CASSQDRQGLNYGYTF. The rearrangement uses TRBV4-1 and TRBJ1-2; D is perhaps TRBD1 (5 bases). CDR1 is MGHRA and CDR2 is YSYEKL in the germline V gene. The CDR3 has 16 residues. V lost 0 bases and J 1 base, leaving 12 bases between the germline ends.